This T cell receptor (beta chain) was recovered during a study of vaccination and CD4 T cells after COVID-19. Across the study: A few convalescent patients gave samples at day 14 and days 161 to 241 post-vaccination.

The CDR3 sequence is 13 residues long. Germline assignment: CDR1 SGHTA and CDR2 FQGTGA. The J segment lost 6 bases and the V segment lost 8 bases, leaving 3 bases of the junction unmatched. One entry per CDR3 protein, called by TCRdb with MiXCR from the PCR reads. The data show about 30,000 distinct CDR3 sequences, about 50% seen once. The count of this clonotype is one. Its antigen is still unknown. Time point indicated: late sampling 161 to 241 days after vaccination in a few convalescent patients. Positive PCR tests were logged from March through December 2020, ahead of US Alpha, Beta and Delta variants. Overall study findings and caveats: Spike mono-reactivity was found in 304 of 307 vaccine-specific clones from convalescent patients. Post-vaccination reactive clonotypes (median approximately 36) did not differ significantly from post-infection (about 20).

This clonotype was sampled from a human donor who had recovered from COVID-19. Sequencing was performed on CD4+ T cells from blood, taken about 7 months after SARS-CoV-2 vaccination. This chain uses TRBV7-3 with TRBJ2-1; 11 bases fit TRBD1. CDR3 in amino acids: CASRGTGGNEQFF. CDR3 in DNA: TGTGCCAGCCGCGGGACAGGGGGCAATGAGCAGTTCTTC.